Listed here are 27 T cell receptor beta chains from one sample, sequenced in a study of PD-1 blockade in classical Hodgkin lymphoma. Measured with immunoSEQ multiplex PCR; TCRdb has only the in-frame clones, and not every one. The table includes about 17,000 clones, more than 60% detected once. Time point noted: cycle 4 day 1 (C4D1), after more than five weeks of nivolumab. Each of the patients experienced relapse following autologous stem cell transplantation, and their brentuximab vedotin exposure differed. With magnetic negative selection, CD4+ T cells were purified from PBMCs that had been thawed. The source was CD4+ T cells from blood, collected before the fourth cycle of nivolumab. These receptors were collected from a human donor with classical Hodgkin lymphoma.

The chain joins TRBV18 to TRBJ1-1, with D unresolved. This CDR3 region has 13 residues. CDR1 is KGHSH and CDR2 is LQKENI in the germline V gene. V dropped 2 bases and J dropped 5 bases, with 9 bases sitting between them. Here the CDR3 reads CASSPGVQTEAFF. In nucleotides, the CDR3 is TGTGCCAGCTCACCAGGGGTACAAACTGAAGCTTTCTTT. The variable domain in full, completed from reference TRBV18 and TRBJ1-1, reads NAGVMQNPRHLVRRRGQEARLRCSPMKGHSHVYWYRQLPEEGLKFMVYLQKENIIDESGMPKERFSAEFPKEGPSILRIQQVVRGDSAAYFCASSPGVQTEAFFGQGTRLTVV.

This clone was picked up one time. The chain carries TRBV4-1 and TRBJ2-1; a possible D gene is TRBD2 (6 bases). This CDR3 region has 15 residues. Germline values: CDR1 MGHRA, CDR2 YSYEKL. Trimming left V 6 bases short and J 4 bases short, with 16 bases between. CDR3 DNA sequence: TGCGCCAGCAGACAAATCGGGGGTCGGTACAATGAGCAGTTCTTC. This codes for CASRQIGGRYNEQFF.

The chain has TRBV7-9 and TRBJ2-5; the match to TRBD2 covers 7 bases. The ends lost 0 bases at V and 1 base at J; junction bases unmatched: 2. Germline lookup yields CDR1 SEHNR and CDR2 FQNEAQ (reference sequence). The CDR3 sequence is 15 residues long. CDR3 sequence (DNA): TGTGCCAGCAGCTTAGCGGGAGGGCTCCAAGAGACCCAGTACTTC. The encoded protein is CASSLAGGLQETQYF.

The chain has TRBV18 and TRBJ2-6; 7 nucleotides align to TRBD1. The V gene end was trimmed by 3 bases and the J gene end by 4 bases; junction bases not matched to a gene: 6. From germline, CDR1 is KGHSH and CDR2 LQKENI. The CDR3 consists of 16 residues. In DNA, the CDR3 is TGTGCCAGCTCACCGCGACAGGGCCACGGGGCCAACGTCCTGACTTTC. Its protein is CASSPRQGHGANVLTF.

The rearrangement joins TRBV5-1 to TRBJ1-1; D not resolved. V lost 1 base and J 5 bases, leaving 18 bases between the germline ends. Germline V gene sequence: CDR1 SGHRS, CDR2 YFSETQ. There are 16 residues in the CDR3. CDR3 residues: CASSLSGGGRGTEAFF. For the CDR3, the DNA is TGCGCCAGCAGCTTGAGCGGTGGAGGGAGAGGGACTGAAGCTTTCTTT.

The rearrangement links TRBV30 to TRBJ2-1; 13 positions match TRBD2. Trimming removed 2 bases from V and 6 bases from J; junction bases left unmatched: 4. CDR1 is GTSNPN and CDR2 is SVGIG in the germline V gene (reference sequence). The CDR3 extends over 15 amino acids. The CDR3 reads CAWSRGTSGINEQFF. CDR3 nucleotide sequence: TGTGCCTGGAGTCGGGGGACTAGCGGGATCAATGAGCAGTTCTTC.

The chain is built from TRBV30 and TRBJ2-1, with 12 bases aligning to TRBD2. J gave up 6 bases and V 3 bases, and 3 bases lay outside the gene matches. CDR1 is GTSNPN and CDR2 is SVGIG in the germline V gene (reference sequence). The CDR3 runs 14 residues. The CDR3 region is CAWRGLAGTNEQFF. As DNA, the CDR3 is TGTGCCTGGAGGGGACTAGCGGGTACCAATGAGCAGTTCTTC.

The V call is TRBV5-5, the J call TRBJ2-7; D may correspond to TRBD1 or TRBD2 (5 bases each). CDR1 and CDR2 from the germline V gene are SGHKS and YYEKEE (reference sequence). V lost 0 bases, J lost 11 bases, and 12 bases lay in between. CDR3 length: 12 amino acids. CDR3 amino acids: CASSLEGRSEYF. The CDR3 DNA reads as TGTGCCAGCAGCTTGGAGGGACGCTCGGAGTACTTC.

The V call is TRBV6-6, the J call TRBJ2-7, with D perhaps TRBD1 (6 bases). CDR1 MNHNY and CDR2 SVGAGI come from the germline V gene (reference sequence). CDR3 length: 15 residues. V lost 4 bases, J lost 0 bases, and 13 bases lay in between. DNA of the CDR3: TGTGCCAGCAGTTTGACAGGACTTCCCTCCTACGAGCAGTACTTC. The encoded protein is CASSLTGLPSYEQYF.

This clone showed up just a few times. The chain has TRBV15 and TRBJ2-1; 10 nucleotides match TRBD1. Germline CDR1 is LNHNV and CDR2 is YYDKDF (reference sequence). The trim removed 0 bases at V and 2 bases at J, leaving 4 bases unmatched. This CDR3 spans 17 amino acids. CDR3 in amino acids: CATSRDRGTGAYNEQFF. The CDR3, as DNA: TGTGCCACCAGCAGAGATCGAGGGACAGGGGCCTACAATGAGCAGTTCTTC.

The chain recombines TRBV19 with TRBJ1-1; D is uncertain. V lost 1 base and J lost 3, with 12 bases in between. Germline CDR1 is LNHDA and CDR2 is SQIVND (reference sequence). There are 15 residues in the CDR3. CDR3 in DNA: TGTGCCAGTAGTATAGGACCAATGTGGGACACTGAAGCTTTCTTT. Its protein is CASSIGPMWDTEAFF.

This sequence joins TRBV14 and TRBJ2-7, with 7 bases fitting TRBD1. V was pared by 2 bases and J by 0 bases, with 4 bases of the junction left unmatched. The CDR3 has 15 residues. Germline V gives CDR1 SGHDN, CDR2 FVKESK. CDR3 DNA: TGTGCCAGCAGCCAATACAGGGGATTCTCCTACGAGCAGTACTTC. Translated, it gives CASSQYRGFSYEQYF.

This chain uses TRBV25-1 with TRBJ1-2, with TRBD1 matching 7 bases. The germline CDR1 and CDR2 sequences are MGHDK and SYGVNS. The V segment lost 3 bases and the J segment 8 bases; nucleotides outside the gene matches: 12. This CDR3 has 15 amino acids. The CDR3: CASSENWREGAGYTF. As DNA, the CDR3 is TGTGCCAGCAGTGAGAACTGGAGGGAGGGGGCAGGCTACACCTTC.

The rearrangement joins TRBV6-1 to TRBJ2-3; 12 bases align to TRBD2. The V gene end was trimmed by 8 bases and the J gene end by 8 bases; junction bases not matched to a gene: 11. The CDR3 runs 15 residues. Germline assignment: CDR1 MNHNS and CDR2 SASEGT. The CDR3 here is CASAGLAGGPRTQYF. The CDR3 DNA reads as TGTGCCAGCGCAGGCCTAGCGGGAGGGCCACGTACGCAGTATTTT.

The chain joins TRBV6-1 to TRBJ1-5, with TRBD1 as a possible D gene (6 bases). Germline V gene data show CDR1 as MNHNS and CDR2 as SASEGT. V lost 6 bases to trimming and J lost 4 bases, with 16 bases between them. The CDR3 runs 15 residues. The CDR3 sequence is CASSQGIGQNQPQHF. The CDR3 coding sequence is TGTGCCAGCAGCCAGGGGATTGGACAGAATCAGCCCCAGCATTTT.

The J gene is TRBJ2-7, the V gene TRBV5-1; D may be TRBD2 (7 bases). The V gene's germline CDR1 is SGHRS and CDR2 YFSETQ. The CDR3 runs to 13 residues. V lost 6 bases and J 6 bases, leaving 16 bases between the germline ends. The CDR3 nucleotides read TGCGCCAGCAATGTGGGAGGGGGTGGCGAGCAGTACTTC. This translates into CASNVGGGGEQYF.

The V and J genes are TRBV19 and TRBJ1-1; D gene uncertain. Looked up from germline, CDR1 is LNHDA and CDR2 is SQIVND (reference sequence). V lost 3 bases and J lost 1, with 9 bases in between. This CDR3 has 14 residues. The CDR3 region has the DNA TGTGCCAGTAGTATGGTGGGGAAGAACACTGAAGCTTTCTTT. Its translation is CASSMVGKNTEAFF.

This chain uses TRBV4-1 with TRBJ1-5; D gene unclear. The germline gives CDR1 MGHRA, CDR2 YSYEKL. The CDR3 is 17 amino acids. With 4 bases removed from V and 6 bases from J, the gap between germline ends came to 22 bases. DNA of the CDR3: TGCGCCAGCAGCCCGACCTTGGTTGTGGGCGGATCTCAGCCCCAGCATTTT. It encodes CASSPTLVVGGSQPQHF.

The chain joins TRBV4-1 to TRBJ1-2; D not certain. The ends were cut back, 5 bases at V and 2 bases at J, with 9 bases in the middle. The CDR3 is made up of 13 amino acids. Germline V gene data show CDR1 as MGHRA and CDR2 as YSYEKL. The CDR3 reads CASSRVTNYGYTF. DNA for the CDR3: TGCGCCAGCAGCAGGGTGACGAACTATGGCTACACCTTC.

The sample holds a few counts of this clone. This chain joins TRBV11-2 and TRBJ2-5; 7 bases fit TRBD1. This CDR3 comprises 15 residues. Per the germline V gene, CDR1 is SGHAT and CDR2 is FQNNGV. V shed 5 bases and J 7 bases; nucleotides not matched to a gene: 13. CDR3 protein: CASSPRTTGAGTQYF. The DNA for the CDR3 is TGTGCCAGCAGCCCAAGAACCACAGGGGCGGGGACCCAGTACTTC.

The sample holds a few counts of this clone. The chain is built from TRBV30 and TRBJ2-4; 12 bases align to TRBD2. The length of the CDR3 is 14 residues. The J segment lost 9 bases and the V segment lost 3 bases, leaving 6 bases of the junction unmatched. Germline values: CDR1 GTSNPN, CDR2 SVGIG (reference sequence). DNA for the CDR3: TGTGCCTGGAGCCACCCTAGCGGGAGGGCCATTCAGTACTTC. This codes for CAWSHPSGRAIQYF.

This clone was recorded only once. The rearrangement joins TRBV7-7 to TRBJ2-3; no firm D call. Germline CDR1 is SSHAT and CDR2 is FNYEAQ (reference sequence). V shed 2 bases and J shed 0 bases, with 9 bases lying between them. The CDR3 loop spans 15 amino acids. Here the CDR3 reads CASSLRSASTDTQYF. The CDR3 coding sequence is TGTGCCAGCAGCTTACGATCGGCTAGCACAGATACGCAGTATTTT.

The chain carries TRBV5-1 and TRBJ2-3; 9 bases map to TRBD2. CDR3 length equals 15 residues. Germline CDR1 is SGHRS and CDR2 is YFSETQ. The junction had 5 bases not matched to a gene; V was cut back by 4 bases and J by 2 bases. The CDR3 region is CASSTLAGATDTQYF. The CDR3 bases are TGCGCCAGCAGCACATTAGCGGGAGCCACAGATACGCAGTATTTT.

The rearrangement uses TRBV5-1 and TRBJ2-5, with 8 positions matching TRBD2. The end of the DNA is better explained by TRBJ2-7, so the J call may be wrong. Per germline, CDR1 SGHRS and CDR2 YFSETQ. This CDR3 spans 16 amino acids. DNA of the CDR3: TGCGCCAGCAGCTTGGCGGCTAGCGGGCCAACCTACGAGCAGTACTTC. Protein product: CASSLAASGPTYEQYF.

The chain couples TRBV6-5 to TRBJ2-7; no clear D. Trimming shortened V by 0 bases and J by 5 bases, and 11 bases separated the two germline ends. The CDR3 extends over 14 amino acids. CDR1 and CDR2 (germline): MNHEY, SVGAGI. The chain's CDR3 is CASSYSTSRDEQYF. As DNA, the CDR3 is TGTGCCAGCAGTTACTCCACCTCTCGGGACGAGCAGTACTTC.

This rearrangement joins TRBV5-1 to TRBJ2-7; D might be TRBD2 (5 bases). From germline, CDR1 is SGHRS and CDR2 YFSETQ. There are 14 residues in the CDR3. V was pared by 0 bases and J by 7 bases, with 14 bases between. CDR3 coding DNA: TGCGCCAGCAGCTTGGGTATTCGGGAAGGGGAGCAGTACTTC. This codes for CASSLGIREGEQYF.

This clone has only a few counts. The rearrangement uses TRBV19 and TRBJ1-4, with 8 bases aligning to TRBD1. Per germline, CDR1 LNHDA and CDR2 SQIVND (reference sequence). CDR3 length equals 14 residues. With V trimmed by 6 bases and J by 7 bases, 7 bases remained unmatched. The CDR3 nucleotides read TGTGCCAGTAGCCAACACGGACAGGGTGAAAAACTGTTTTTT. This sequence encodes CASSQHGQGEKLFF.